Below, one TCR beta chain is given with its context. What it recognizes is unknown. Germline CDR1 SQVTM, CDR2 ANQGSEA. V was clipped by 7 bases and J by 5 bases; unmatched bases: 3. This CDR3 contains 12 residues. The data were taken from a study of cytomegalovirus exposure and HLA in healthy donors. Study in general: In an early release, HLA-typed donors contributed approximately 82 million unique TCR sequences. Study-level results: Rarity held for most TCR sequences, but there were some public TCRs that occurred in many donors. According to reports, the classifier identified cytomegalovirus status with high specificity and sensitivity.

PCR primers comprised 60 Vbeta and 13 Jbeta primers. Profiling relied on immunoSEQ multiplex PCR, and the TCRdb table lists in-frame clones only, not all of them. Seen here are over 150,000 clones, 65% to 85% observed once, and the top ten hold over 1.1%. The sequence was obtained from a man between 60 and 75 years old in good health and CMV-seronegative. The chain recombines TRBV29-1 with TRBJ2-1; 9 bases line up with TRBD1. Sequenced material: PBMCs. The CDR3 bases are TGCAGCGGGACAGGGGAGAACAATGAGCAGTTCTTC. Amino acid sequence: CSGTGENNEQFF.